The following is a T cell receptor (beta chain) sequence with its context. The junction departs from germline at one end; a sequencing error may be responsible. The data were produced by immunoSEQ multiplex PCR, yet TCRdb's version contains in-frame clones alone and is incomplete. Among 200,000 to 300,000 clones listed, around 83% were seen once. The data belong to a study of blood T cell repertoires in COVID-19. The CDR3 is 15 residues long. CDR1 is SSHAT, CDR2 FNYEAQ, per germline (reference sequence). The sample consisted of peripheral blood. The V gene is TRBV7-7, the J gene TRBJ2-5; 10 bases match TRBD1. The TCR originated in a man aged 40-55 years who had recovered from COVID-19. The CDR3 nucleotides are TGTGCTAGCAGCCCGAGACAGGGGGCAGGAGAGACCCAGTACTTC. It encodes CASSPRQGAGETQYF.